The clone carrying this T cell receptor (beta chain) was recorded many times. This sample was included in a study of early T cells in non-severe SARS-CoV-2 infection. Individual cDNA molecules were tagged with unique molecular identifiers. TCRdb reprocessed the 5' RACE reads via MiXCR and lists one record per CDR3 protein. The profile shows 25,000 to 35,000 distinct CDR3 sequences, roughly 3% of them singletons. The length of the CDR3 is 14 residues. V lost 3 bases and J lost 7; bases outside the gene matches: 2. The material sequenced was whole blood. This sequence was found in an adult who was a healthcare worker with PCR-confirmed SARS-CoV-2 infection or an uninfected control (not recorded which). The chain carries TRBV12-3 or TRBV12-4 and TRBJ1-5; 11 positions agree with TRBD1. CDR3 sequence reads: CASSLGQGVQPQHF. The CDR3 DNA reads as TGTGCCAGCAGTTTGGGACAGGGGGTGCAGCCCCAGCATTTT.